These 19 T cell receptor beta chains share one sample of origin, sequenced in a study of shared clonotypes between healthy human individuals. Measured with immunoSEQ multiplex PCR; TCRdb has only the in-frame clones, and not every one. Of about 450,000 clones in the sample, 79% were seen once. Sequences were obtained from PBMCs. Source of these receptors: a middle-aged woman in good health. Some clones in this sample may be carry-over from other donors' samples.

The rearrangement links TRBV27 to TRBJ2-7, with D possibly matching TRBD2 (6 bases). The V gene lost 1 base and the J gene lost 1 base, with 11 bases spanning the gap. The germline V gene has CDR1 MNHEY and CDR2 SMNVEV (reference sequence). The CDR3 length is 15 residues. In DNA form, the CDR3 reads TGTGCCAGCAGTTTATTTACTGGGAGGTCCTACGAGCAGTACTTC. Amino acids: CASSLFTGRSYEQYF.

This clone was detected only a few times. The V call is TRBV7-9, the J call TRBJ1-1, with D perhaps TRBD1 (5 bases). Germline V lookup: CDR1 SEHNR, CDR2 FQNEAQ (reference sequence). V lost 2 bases and J lost 3, with 16 bases in between. This CDR3 comprises 16 residues. CDR3 sequence reads: CASSLSGGLGDTEAFF. For the CDR3, the DNA is TGTGCCAGCAGCTTAAGTGGGGGGTTAGGTGACACTGAAGCTTTCTTT.

The chain uses TRBV6-1 and TRBJ2-7; unclear D gene. The V and J ends lost 10 bases and 0 bases respectively, with 13 bases between them. Germline V CDR1 and CDR2: MNHNS, SASEGT. The CDR3 is 13 residues long. CDR3 residues: CATRPRSSYEQYF. The DNA of the CDR3 is TGTGCCACCCGCCCCAGGAGCTCCTACGAGCAGTACTTC.

The genes are TRBV7-9 and TRBJ1-4, with D possibly being TRBD1 (5 bases). Trimming pared 2 bases from V and 7 bases from J, leaving 11 bases between. The CDR3 has 14 amino acids. From germline, CDR1 is SEHNR and CDR2 FQNEAQ (reference sequence). The CDR3 sequence is CASSLSQGGEKLFF. The CDR3 DNA reads as TGTGCCAGCAGCTTATCGCAGGGTGGTGAAAAACTGTTTTTT.

The chain couples TRBV25-1 to TRBJ2-3; no definite D call. The ends were cut back, 3 bases at V and 6 bases at J, with 10 bases in the middle. The CDR3 consists of 13 residues. In germline, CDR1 is MGHDK, CDR2 SYGVNS. The CDR3 reads CASSDGIADTQYF. The DNA of the CDR3 is TGTGCCAGCAGTGATGGGATTGCGGATACGCAGTATTTT. The variable domain in full, with the rest retrieved from reference TRBV25-1 and TRBJ2-3, is EADIYQTPRYLVIGTGKKITLECSQTMGHDKMYWYQQDPGMELHLIHYSYGVNSTEKGDLSSESTVSRIRTEHFPLTLESARPSHTSQYLCASSDGIADTQYFGPGTRLTVL.

This chain connects TRBV7-3 to TRBJ1-3; D unresolved. Trimming left V 4 bases short and J 3 bases short, with 13 bases between. Germline CDR1 SGHTA, CDR2 FQGTGA. The CDR3 runs to 15 residues. The CDR3 DNA reads TGTGCCAGCAGCTCATCCGGTGGAGGTGGAAACACCATATATTTT. Translation gives CASSSSGGGGNTIYF. Looking up the rest from reference TRBV7-3 and TRBJ1-3 gives the full variable domain: GAGVSQTPSNKVTEKGKYVELRCDPISGHTALYWYRQSLGQGPEFLIYFQGTGAADDSGLPNDRFFAVRPEGSVSTLKIQRTERGDSAVYLCASSSSGGGGNTIYFGEGSWLTVV.

This chain joins TRBV7-9 and TRBJ2-5; TRBD1 might be the D (6 bases). Trimming shortened V by 5 bases and J by 3 bases, and 13 bases separated the two germline ends. Germline-derived CDR1 and CDR2 are SEHNR and FQNEAQ (reference sequence). This CDR3 has 14 amino acids. CDR3 amino acids: CASSRFSGEETQYF. Written as DNA, the CDR3 is TGTGCCAGCAGCCGATTCTCAGGGGAAGAGACCCAGTACTTC.

The chain recombines TRBV6-6 with TRBJ2-7; 9 bases are a match to TRBD1. This CDR3 spans 15 amino acids. Germline CDR1 MNHNY, CDR2 SVGAGI (reference sequence). J gave up 5 bases and V 0 bases, and 5 bases lay outside the gene matches. CDR3 residues: CASSYSGDRAHEQYF. DNA of the CDR3: TGTGCCAGCAGTTACTCGGGGGACAGGGCCCACGAGCAGTACTTC.

The chain carries TRBV9 and TRBJ2-1, with D maybe TRBD1 (6 bases). Germline V lookup: CDR1 SGDLS, CDR2 YYNGEE. V was shortened by 4 bases and J by 0 bases, with 11 bases between the two germline ends. This CDR3 is built from 15 residues. CDR3 loop: CASSKDSRSYNEQFF. DNA of the CDR3: TGTGCCAGCAGCAAGGACAGCCGCTCCTACAATGAGCAGTTCTTC.

Concerning this clone itself: A clone one base away is much larger, so this may be a read error. At the DNA level, this CDR3 is encoded by other sequences in the same sample as well. V gene TRBV6-5 combines with J gene TRBJ2-2; D ambiguous. CDR1 and CDR2 (germline): MNHEY, SVGAGI. The CDR3 loop spans 13 amino acids. Here the CDR3 reads CASRAHNTGELFF. DNA of the CDR3: TGTGCCAGCAGGGCCCACAACACAGGGGAGCTGTTTTTT.

The chain has TRBV19 and TRBJ2-3, with D possibly TRBD2 on 6 matching bases. V shed 1 base and J shed 2 bases, with 10 bases lying between them. CDR1 is LNHDA and CDR2 is SQIVND in the germline V gene (reference sequence). The CDR3 contains 15 residues. The CDR3 sequence: CASSIVGGTTDTQYF. The CDR3 DNA is TGTGCCAGTAGTATAGTGGGCGGGACCACAGATACGCAGTATTTT.

This chain connects TRBV30 to TRBJ1-3, with D possibly TRBD1 on 6 matching bases. Per the germline V gene, CDR1 is GTSNPN and CDR2 is SVGIG (reference sequence). V gave up 6 bases and J gave up 4 bases, with 13 bases separating them. The CDR3 sequence is 13 residues long. The CDR3 DNA is TGTGCCTGCTGGGGGACAAGGGGAAACACCATATATTTT. Its protein is CACWGTRGNTIYF.

On this clone itself: Other DNA sequences from this sample encode an identical CDR3 as well. The chain couples TRBV6-4 to TRBJ2-3; 7 nucleotides line up with TRBD2. Germline CDR1 and CDR2: MRHNA and SNTAGT. The CDR3 totals 14 residues. J gave up 3 bases and V 4 bases, and 4 bases lay outside the gene matches. CDR3 sequence reads: CASSVSGGTDTQYF. The CDR3 region has the DNA TGTGCCAGCAGTGTTTCGGGGGGTACAGATACGCAGTATTTT.

The chain combines TRBV5-1 with TRBJ2-3; 14 bases fit TRBD2. V was clipped by 4 bases and J by 5 bases; unmatched bases: 6. In germline, CDR1 is SGHRS, CDR2 YFSETQ. This CDR3 has 16 residues. CDR3 residues: CASSDGLAGGIDTQYF. CDR3 DNA sequence: TGCGCCAGCAGCGATGGACTAGCGGGAGGTATAGATACGCAGTATTTT.

The V gene is TRBV4-3, the J gene TRBJ1-6, with 7 bases identical to TRBD1. The CDR3 sequence is 17 residues long. Unmatched junction bases numbered 4, after V lost 0 bases and J lost 2 bases. Germline lookup yields CDR1 LGHNA and CDR2 YSLEER. CDR3 region: CASSQDLDRAYNSPLHF. CDR3 nucleotide sequence: TGCGCCAGCAGCCAAGATCTCGACAGGGCCTATAATTCACCCCTCCACTTT.

The chain carries TRBV6-6 and TRBJ1-5; the D is unclear. Trimming took 7 bases from V and 1 from J, leaving 8 bases between them. The CDR3 spans 13 residues. From germline, CDR1 is MNHNY and CDR2 SVGAGI (reference sequence). CDR3 in DNA: TGTGCCAGCACCCCAGACAGCAATCAGCCCCAGCATTTT. It encodes CASTPDSNQPQHF.

This sequence joins TRBV20-1 and TRBJ2-1; no definite D call. V gave up 5 bases and J gave up 5 bases, with 7 bases separating them. Germline V gene sequence: CDR1 DFQATT, CDR2 SNEGSKA (reference sequence). The CDR3 covers 11 residues. The CDR3, as DNA: TGCAGTGCTCAGGTAGACAATGAGCAGTTCTTC. It codes for CSAQVDNEQFF.

The CDR3 bases are TGTGCCTGGGCGAGGGAGCCAAGTAATGAGCAGTTCTTC. It yields the protein CAWAREPSNEQFF. This chain links TRBV30 with TRBJ2-1; D possibly corresponds to TRBD2 (5 bases). The CDR3 covers 13 residues. Trimming cost V 5 bases and J 7 bases, with 15 bases left between them. Looked up from germline, CDR1 is GTSNPN and CDR2 is SVGIG (reference sequence).

This chain links TRBV5-1 with TRBJ2-5; 8 bases map to TRBD2. Trimming took 4 bases from V and 2 from J; bases not matched to a gene: 7. This CDR3 contains 15 residues. Germline V gives CDR1 SGHRS, CDR2 YFSETQ. This chain's CDR3 is CASSRATSGQETQYF. The DNA of the CDR3 is TGCGCCAGCAGCAGGGCTACTAGCGGTCAAGAGACCCAGTACTTC.